A single sample gave rise to the 24 T cell receptor beta chains below, sequenced in a study of blood T cell repertoires in COVID-19. Assay: immunoSEQ multiplex PCR; the TCRdb copy retains only in-frame clones and omits some. The table has 200,000 to 250,000 clones, about nine tenths seen once; the top ten hold roughly 6%. Material for sequencing was peripheral blood. The receptor source for this set is a man in his sixties who had recovered from COVID-19.

The V and J genes are TRBV7-3 and TRBJ2-2, with TRBD1 matching 9 bases. V was pared by 2 bases and J by 4 bases, with 5 bases of the junction left unmatched. The CDR3 extends over 16 amino acids. Looked up from germline, CDR1 is SGHTA and CDR2 is FQGTGA. The CDR3 sequence: CASSLLGQGITGELFF. The CDR3 nucleotides are TGTGCCAGCAGCTTACTCGGACAGGGGATCACCGGGGAGCTGTTTTTT.

J is TRBJ2-5 and V is TRBV5-1, with D maybe TRBD2 (6 bases). V lost 0 bases and J lost 5, with 17 bases in between. The germline CDR1 and CDR2 sequences are SGHRS and YFSETQ. The CDR3 consists of 16 residues. CDR3 DNA sequence: TGCGCCAGCAGCTTGGGTTTTAGCGGAGTGAAGGAGACCCAGTACTTC. It is translated as CASSLGFSGVKETQYF.

The chain uses TRBV3-1 (or the pseudogene TRBV3-2) and TRBJ1-1; TRBD1 aligns across 8 bases. Germline CDR1 LGHDT, CDR2 YNNKEL (reference sequence). This CDR3 spans 14 amino acids. After removal of 4 bases from V and 6 bases from J, the junction contained 7 bases not matched to a gene. CDR3 DNA: TGTGCCAGCAGCCTTGGACAGGGAGGTTCTGAAGCTTTCTTT. Protein: CASSLGQGGSEAFF.

The genes are TRBV27 and TRBJ1-6; 9 bases fit TRBD1. This CDR3 has 18 residues. Trimming removed 4 bases from V and 7 bases from J; junction bases left unmatched: 14. CDR1 and CDR2 (germline): MNHEY, SMNVEV (reference sequence). The CDR3 here is CASSSRIPGQGANSPLHF. The CDR3 region has the DNA TGTGCCAGCAGTTCCCGGATCCCGGGACAGGGCGCCAATTCACCCCTCCACTTT.

The J gene is TRBJ2-7, the V gene TRBV5-1; possible D gene TRBD2, 6 bases. Germline V gene sequence: CDR1 SGHRS, CDR2 YFSETQ. The CDR3 spans 15 residues. Trimming took off 3 bases at V and 3 bases at J, with 16 bases between the two ends. The CDR3 nucleotides are TGCGCCAGCAGCTGGGGTTTTGGCGGGGACTACGAGCAGTACTTC. Its translation is CASSWGFGGDYEQYF. Looking up the rest from reference TRBV5-1 and TRBJ2-7 gives the full variable domain: KAGVTQTPRYLIKTRGQQVTLSCSPISGHRSVSWYQQTPGQGLQFLFEYFSETQRNKGNFPGRFSGRQFSNSRSEMNVSTLELGDSALYLCASSWGFGGDYEQYFGPGTRLTVT.

This clone was seen just once. The V and J genes are TRBV7-9 and TRBJ1-3, with 8 bases fitting TRBD1. This CDR3 has 16 residues. V shed 5 bases and J 3 bases; nucleotides not matched to a gene: 9. The V gene's germline CDR1 is SEHNR and CDR2 FQNEAQ (reference sequence). This CDR3 reads CASSHMDRAHGNTIYF. The CDR3 nucleotides read TGTGCCAGCAGCCATATGGACAGGGCTCATGGAAACACCATATATTTT.

V usage is TRBV15 and J usage is TRBJ2-7, with D perhaps matching TRBD1 (6 bases). There are 14 residues in the CDR3. V lost 5 bases to trimming and J lost 6 bases, with 17 bases between them. Germline V gene data show CDR1 as LNHNV and CDR2 as YYDKDF (reference sequence). CDR3 bases: TGTGCCACCAGCGGGGGCCTAGCAGGGCTCGAGCAGTACTTC. This sequence encodes CATSGGLAGLEQYF.

The chain carries TRBV10-3 and TRBJ1-2; no clear D gene. The germline gives CDR1 ENHRY, CDR2 SYGVKD. There are 11 residues in the CDR3. V gave up 10 bases and J gave up 4 bases, with 10 bases separating them. CDR3 protein: CATSGFYGYTF. CDR3 coding DNA: TGTGCCACCTCAGGATTCTATGGCTACACCTTC.

This chain joins TRBV5-1 and TRBJ2-1; D perhaps matches TRBD1 (6 bases). The V gene's germline CDR1 is SGHRS and CDR2 YFSETQ. The V end was cut by 2 bases, the J end by 2 bases, with 8 bases between. The CDR3 is 14 amino acids. The CDR3 protein is CASSLTGPYNEQFF. The CDR3 DNA reads as TGCGCCAGCAGCTTAACAGGGCCCTACAATGAGCAGTTCTTC.

This chain connects TRBV11-2 to TRBJ2-2, with D possibly matching TRBD1 (6 bases). CDR3 size: 15 residues. Trimming pared 5 bases from V and 5 bases from J, leaving 15 bases between. The germline V gene has CDR1 SGHAT and CDR2 FQNNGV. In nucleotides, the CDR3 is TGTGCCAGCAGCCTCTACAGGGCGCCAACCGGGGAGCTGTTTTTT. Translating gives CASSLYRAPTGELFF.

The gene calls are TRBV28 and TRBJ2-7, with 7 bases matching TRBD1. The CDR3 has 12 amino acids. In germline, CDR1 is MDHEN, CDR2 SYDVKM. With 9 bases clipped from V and 3 bases from J, the junction kept 5 bases outside the gene matches. CDR3 residues: CASRTGYYEQYF. In DNA form, the CDR3 reads TGTGCCAGTCGGACAGGCTACTACGAGCAGTACTTC.

The J gene is TRBJ1-4, the V gene TRBV18; 9 bases fit TRBD1. V lost 3 bases to trimming and J lost 7 bases; unmatched junction nucleotides: 3. Germline loops: CDR1 KGHSH, CDR2 LQKENI. CDR3 length: 14 amino acids. As DNA, the CDR3 is TGTGCCAGCTCACCTGGGACAGGGAGTGAAAAACTGTTTTTT. Its translation is CASSPGTGSEKLFF.

The V and J genes are TRBV27 and TRBJ1-5; maybe TRBD1 (6 bases). This CDR3 region has 15 residues. Trimming pared 8 bases from V and 4 bases from J, leaving 18 bases between. Germline-derived CDR1 and CDR2 are MNHEY and SMNVEV (reference sequence). As DNA, the CDR3 is TGTGCCAGCGGGACCACAGGGATGGCAAATCAGCCCCAGCATTTT. Its protein is CASGTTGMANQPQHF.

The chain links TRBV4-1 to TRBJ1-2; D ambiguous. With 6 bases removed from V and 10 bases from J, the gap between germline ends came to 12 bases. CDR1 and CDR2 (germline): MGHRA, YSYEKL. This CDR3 comprises 11 residues. The CDR3 region is CASSTGVYYTF. In nucleotides, the CDR3 is TGCGCCAGCAGTACCGGGGTATACTACACCTTC.

The CDR3: CASSLSGQETYGYTF. CDR3 sequence (DNA): TGCGCCAGCAGCTTGTCCGGACAGGAGACTTATGGCTACACCTTC. The V call is TRBV5-1, the J call TRBJ1-2; 7 bases map to TRBD1. This CDR3 has 15 amino acids. Germline V lookup: CDR1 SGHRS, CDR2 YFSETQ. J gave up 5 bases and V 1 base, and 8 bases lay outside the gene matches. The full variable domain, in which reference TRBV5-1 and TRBJ1-2 provide the parts outside the CDR3, is KAGVTQTPRYLIKTRGQQVTLSCSPISGHRSVSWYQQTPGQGLQFLFEYFSETQRNKGNFPGRFSGRQFSNSRSEMNVSTLELGDSALYLCASSLSGQETYGYTFGSGTRLTVV.

The J gene is TRBJ1-4, the V gene TRBV18, with TRBD1 matching 8 bases. Germline V CDR1 and CDR2: KGHSH, LQKENI. The ends lost 0 bases at V and 8 bases at J; junction bases unmatched: 8. The CDR3 spans 16 residues. CDR3 loop: CASSPPRLQGGEKLFF. The DNA for the CDR3 is TGTGCCAGCTCACCACCCCGGTTACAGGGGGGGGAAAAACTGTTTTTT.

V gene TRBV19 combines with J gene TRBJ1-1, with 7 bases lining up with TRBD1. With V trimmed by 5 bases and J by 6 bases, 9 bases remained unmatched. CDR3 length equals 14 residues. Germline values: CDR1 LNHDA, CDR2 SQIVND (reference sequence). Here the CDR3 reads CASSSQDRVPEAFF. The CDR3 DNA is TGTGCCAGTAGTTCCCAAGACAGGGTGCCTGAAGCTTTCTTT.

CDR3 in amino acids: CASSFSGRATDTQYF. For the CDR3, the DNA is TGTGCCAGCAGCTTTAGCGGGAGAGCGACAGATACGCAGTATTTT. The chain couples TRBV7-3 to TRBJ2-3; the match to TRBD2 covers 9 bases. V lost 3 bases to trimming and J lost 3 bases; unmatched junction nucleotides: 4. CDR3 size: 15 residues. Germline V gene data show CDR1 as SGHTA and CDR2 as FQGTGA. Combining the CDR3 with reference TRBV7-3 and TRBJ2-3 gives the whole variable domain GAGVSQTPSNKVTEKGKYVELRCDPISGHTALYWYRQSLGQGPEFLIYFQGTGAADDSGLPNDRFFAVRPEGSVSTLKIQRTERGDSAVYLCASSFSGRATDTQYFGPGTRLTVL.

V gene TRBV5-6 combines with J gene TRBJ1-1; TRBD1 is a possible D gene (6 bases). CDR3 length: 13 amino acids. With 4 bases removed from V and 6 bases from J, the gap between germline ends came to 13 bases. Germline V gene data show CDR1 as SGHDT and CDR2 as YYEEEE. CDR3 protein: CASSPNRVAEAFF. In nucleotides, the CDR3 is TGTGCCAGCAGCCCCAACAGGGTTGCTGAAGCTTTCTTT.

The chain is built from TRBV3-1 (or the pseudogene TRBV3-2) and TRBJ2-7, with TRBD2 matching over 11 bases. The V segment lost 0 bases and the J segment 7 bases; nucleotides outside the gene matches: 5. CDR3 length: 15 amino acids. Germline CDR1 and CDR2: LGHDT and YNNKEL (reference sequence). The CDR3 DNA sequence: TGTGCCAGCAGCCAAGAGAGGCTAGCGGGGGGTGAGCAGTACTTC. Translation gives CASSQERLAGGEQYF.

The chain combines TRBV6-8 with TRBJ1-5, with D maybe TRBD1 (5 bases). CDR1 MNHGY and CDR2 SAAAGT come from the germline V gene. The CDR3 spans 17 residues. V lost 8 bases and J 4 bases, leaving 24 bases between the germline ends. Written as DNA, the CDR3 is TGTGCCAGCTCTAAGGGAGGGGAACGGGAACTTAATCAGCCCCAGCATTTT. The encoded protein is CASSKGGERELNQPQHF.

V gene TRBV7-2 combines with J gene TRBJ2-1; TRBD2 might be the D (6 bases). V shed 5 bases and J shed 4 bases, with 15 bases lying between them. Germline loops: CDR1 SGHTA, CDR2 FQGNSA. The CDR3 is made up of 15 amino acids. CDR3 sequence (DNA): TGTGCCAGCAGCAAACTAGCTGGGTCTTACAATGAGCAGTTCTTC. This translates into CASSKLAGSYNEQFF.

J is TRBJ1-1 and V is TRBV5-4; 8 bases fit TRBD1. Trimming at V came to 4 bases and at J to 1 base, leaving 6 bases not matched to a gene. This CDR3 comprises 15 residues. CDR1 is SGHNT, CDR2 YYREEE, per germline (reference sequence). CDR3 nucleotides: TGTGCCAGCAGCCCGGACAGGGTACGGAACACTGAAGCTTTCTTT. It specifies CASSPDRVRNTEAFF.

The chain carries TRBV7-9 and TRBJ1-2; 7 positions match TRBD1. The V gene end was trimmed by 6 bases and the J gene end by 2 bases; junction bases not matched to a gene: 3. This CDR3 is built from 13 residues. Per germline, CDR1 SEHNR and CDR2 FQNEAQ (reference sequence). The CDR3 spells CASRTGSNYGYTF. DNA of the CDR3: TGTGCCAGCAGGACAGGGTCGAACTATGGCTACACCTTC.